The 16 T cell receptor beta chains below were found in one sample sequenced in a study of CXCR3-negative and CXCR3-positive naive CD8 T cells. Study-level findings and limits: Against CXCR3-negative naive cells, CXCR3-positive naive cells showed more hydrophobic TRB CDR3s.

The authors prepared UMI-labeled TRB cDNA libraries by 5' RACE. TCRdb reprocessed the 5' RACE reads, keeping one entry per CDR3 protein, no DNA. The sample has 7,500 or so distinct CDR3 sequences. No cognate antigen is known for these TCRs. The sample taken for sequencing was naive CXCR3+ CD8+ T cells from blood. The sample's subset: CD45RO-CCR7+CD27+CD95- naive CD8+ T cells expressing CXCR3 (TNR3+). All receptors come from a human donor in good health. Some clones in this sample may be carry-over from other donors' samples.

In terms of frequency, this clonotype is medium-sized. V usage is TRBV29-1 and J usage is TRBJ1-2; TCRdb's D call, TRBD1, is unchecked because there is no DNA. CDR3 length equals 15 residues. Germline loops: CDR1 SQVTM, CDR2 ANQGSEA. The CDR3 sequence: CSVEDGGTANYGYTF.

The chain combines TRBV2 with TRBJ2-2; with no DNA, the TCRdb D assignment of TRBD1 cannot be verified. The germline gives CDR1 SNHLY, CDR2 FYNNEI. The CDR3 runs to 14 residues. CDR3 protein: CASIGAGSTGELFF.

V and J are TRBV14 and TRBJ1-2; the TCRdb D gene call, TRBD1, has no DNA to confirm it. The CDR3 consists of 15 residues. Germline CDR1 reads SGHDN; CDR2 reads FVKESK. CDR3 protein: CASSQESQRNYGYTF.

This sequence joins TRBV7-9 and TRBJ1-1. From germline, CDR1 is SEHNR and CDR2 FQNEAQ (reference sequence). This CDR3 comprises 13 residues. CDR3: CASSSNLNTEAFF.

This chain uses TRBV20-1 with TRBJ1-1; TCRdb's D call of TRBD1 is untestable without DNA. Looked up from germline, CDR1 is DFQATT and CDR2 is SNEGSKA (reference sequence). CDR3 length equals 14 residues. The CDR3: CSARVRGWNTEAFF.

The chain employs TRBV19 and TRBJ2-3; TCRdb names TRBD1, which stays unverified in the absence of DNA. Germline V lookup: CDR1 LNHDA, CDR2 SQIVND (reference sequence). CDR3 length: 11 residues. CDR3 sequence: CASSGLQGQYF. The full variable domain, its missing parts supplied by reference TRBV19 and TRBJ2-3, is DGGITQSPKYLFRKEGQNVTLSCEQNLNHDAMYWYRQDPGQGLRLIYYSQIVNDFQKGDIAEGYSVSREKKESFPLTVTSAQKNPTAFYLCASSGLQGQYFGPGTRLTVL.

By frequency, this clonotype registers medium-sized. The V and J genes are TRBV6-5 and TRBJ2-7; TCRdb indicates TRBD1, and absent DNA this call remains unverified. Germline loops: CDR1 MNHEY, CDR2 SVGAGI. The CDR3 contains 16 residues. CDR3 protein: CASSYLGGQASDEQYF.

The chain recombines TRBV29-1 with TRBJ1-2. In germline, CDR1 is SQVTM, CDR2 ANQGSEA. The CDR3 contains 13 residues. This CDR3 is CSVRADENYGYTF. Based on the CDR3 plus reference TRBV29-1 and TRBJ1-2, the full variable domain is SAVISQKPSRDICQRGTSLTIQCQVDSQVTMMFWYRQQPGQSLTLIATANQGSEATYESGFVIDKFPISRPNLTFSTLTVSNMSPEDSSIYLCSVRADENYGYTFGSGTRLTVV.

J is TRBJ2-7 and V is TRBV7-9; the D call of TRBD2 rests on TCRdb alone, since no DNA is present to check it. Germline assignment: CDR1 SEHNR and CDR2 FQNEAQ (reference sequence). The CDR3 covers 14 residues. CDR3 amino acids: CASSPGLVSYEQYF. The whole variable domain, remainder taken from reference TRBV7-9 and TRBJ2-7, is DTGVSQNPRHKITKRGQNVTFRCDPISEHNRLYWYRQTLGQGPEFLTYFQNEAQLEKSRLLSDRFSAERPKGSFSTLEIQRTEQGDSAMYLCASSPGLVSYEQYFGPGTRLTVT.

The V gene is TRBV7-9, the J gene TRBJ2-1; TCRdb returns TRBD1, unconfirmable since there is no DNA. The CDR3 has 15 residues. Germline-derived CDR1 and CDR2 are SEHNR and FQNEAQ (reference sequence). The CDR3 loop reads CARSLALGAGLQQFF.

The chain couples TRBV10-2 to TRBJ1-1; as DNA is missing, the TRBD1 call by TCRdb cannot be tested. Germline V gene data show CDR1 as WSHSY and CDR2 as SAAADI. The CDR3 is 14 amino acids. The CDR3 region is CASSLDRGYTEAFF.

The V gene is TRBV21-1, the J gene TRBJ2-2. TRBV21-1 counts as a pseudogene. The CDR3 extends over 15 amino acids. CDR3 loop: CASSKVQGTPGELFF.

The chain couples TRBV7-3 to TRBJ2-5; the D call of TRBD1 rests on TCRdb alone, since no DNA is present to check it. The CDR3 contains 16 residues. Germline assignment: CDR1 SGHTA and CDR2 FQGTGA. CDR3 sequence: CASSWTGENPQETQYF. Full variable domain (remainder filled in from reference TRBV7-3 and TRBJ2-5): GAGVSQTPSNKVTEKGKYVELRCDPISGHTALYWYRQSLGQGPEFLIYFQGTGAADDSGLPNDRFFAVRPEGSVSTLKIQRTERGDSAVYLCASSWTGENPQETQYFGPGTRLLVL.

The chain combines TRBV20-1 with TRBJ2-7; TCRdb calls TRBD1, which cannot be checked without DNA. Germline values: CDR1 DFQATT, CDR2 SNEGSKA (reference sequence). CDR3 length: 15 residues. CDR3 protein: CSARDRRQGGYEQYF.

The V call is TRBV7-9, the J call TRBJ1-2; the TCRdb D gene call, TRBD1, has no DNA to confirm it. CDR3 size: 15 residues. Per germline, CDR1 SEHNR and CDR2 FQNEAQ (reference sequence). The CDR3 sequence: CASSGPGQGVYGYTF.

This chain joins TRBV7-9 and TRBJ2-7; TCRdb indicates TRBD1, and absent DNA this call remains unverified. The CDR3 has 15 residues. CDR1 and CDR2 (germline): SEHNR, FQNEAQ (reference sequence). The CDR3 here is CASSPSTGAAYEQYF.